This TCR beta chain is drawn from a study of blood T cell repertoires in COVID-19. Study summary: The study drew acute and convalescent COVID-19 samples from the United States, Italy and Spain. The cDNA or gDNA used as material had been derived from T cells, B-cell-depleted T cells, or PBMCs.

As originally analysed: Using reference gene primer amplification, nucleated cell counts were estimated. The protocol was immunoSEQ multiplex PCR, while the TCRdb copy is restricted to in-frame clones and leaves out a portion. For V, J and clone size, that table is used; D and trimming come from the DNA. The table lists roughly 480,000 clones, 89% of them singletons. The CDR3 runs 13 residues. Germline assignment: CDR1 SGHNT and CDR2 YENEEA. V lost 4 bases to trimming and J lost 2 bases, with 7 bases between them. Patients of the Seattle cohort, enrolled during active infection, were followed longitudinally.

The TCR was taken from a man aged 18-30 years with COVID-19, enrolled during active disease. The sample was peripheral blood. The rearrangement uses TRBV11-3 and TRBJ2-3; unclear D gene. The DNA for the CDR3 is TGTGCCAGCAGCTCGGAGTCCACAGATACGCAGTATTTT. The encoded protein is CASSSESTDTQYF.